The rows below give T cell receptor beta chains drawn from one sample of a study of blood T cell repertoires in COVID-19. The table came from immunoSEQ multiplex PCR; TCRdb's copy has only in-frame clones and leaves some out. This table holds under 200,000 clones, more than 70% found once. Sequences were obtained from peripheral blood. Receptors originate from a man aged 18 to 29 with active or convalescent COVID-19. Each CDR3 is given with its conserved first and last residue. Fields, in order: J gene, CDR3 length, V gene, CDR3 protein.

j_call: TRBJ1-2; cdr3_length: 15; v_call: TRBV7-2; cdr3_aa: CASSSTGVANYGYTF
j_call: TRBJ2-2; cdr3_length: 15; v_call: TRBV4-2; cdr3_aa: CASRLAGDNTGELFF
j_call: TRBJ2-2; cdr3_length: 14; v_call: TRBV10-3; cdr3_aa: CAIARDTNTGELFF
j_call: TRBJ2-4; cdr3_length: 15; v_call: TRBV27; cdr3_aa: CASSGLAGGKNIQYF
j_call: TRBJ1-2; cdr3_length: 13; v_call: TRBV2; cdr3_aa: CASSGDSNYGYTF
j_call: TRBJ1-2; cdr3_length: 13; v_call: TRBV7-8; cdr3_aa: CASSPERLGGYTF
j_call: TRBJ1-2; cdr3_length: 14; v_call: TRBV28; cdr3_aa: CASRSQGAGYGYTF
j_call: TRBJ1-2; cdr3_length: 14; v_call: TRBV29-1; cdr3_aa: CSVEATGTGGGYTF
j_call: TRBJ1-4; cdr3_length: 15; v_call: TRBV14; cdr3_aa: CASSQEGHRNEKLFF
j_call: TRBJ2-3; cdr3_length: 15; v_call: TRBV2; cdr3_aa: CASSKRQISTDTQYF
j_call: TRBJ2-7; cdr3_length: 16; v_call: TRBV12-5; cdr3_aa: CASGLGSTSGSYEQYF
j_call: TRBJ1-4; cdr3_length: 14; v_call: TRBV3-1/TRBV3-2; cdr3_aa: CASSQDLTVLKLFF
j_call: TRBJ1-1; cdr3_length: 16; v_call: TRBV12-5; cdr3_aa: CASGLNSGHWNTEAFF
j_call: TRBJ2-6; cdr3_length: 15; v_call: TRBV5-6; cdr3_aa: CASSHIPSGANVLTF
j_call: TRBJ1-2; cdr3_length: 13; v_call: TRBV30; cdr3_aa: CAWRPTDNYGYTF
j_call: TRBJ1-5; cdr3_length: 14; v_call: TRBV19; cdr3_aa: CASSKTGANQPQHF
j_call: TRBJ1-2; cdr3_length: 15; v_call: TRBV5-1; cdr3_aa: CAGRTGLGSNYGYTF
j_call: TRBJ2-3; cdr3_length: 14; v_call: TRBV5-4; cdr3_aa: CASIFGSSAIAQYF
j_call: TRBJ2-2; cdr3_length: 18; v_call: TRBV7-6; cdr3_aa: CASSLVLAGGTNTGELFF
j_call: TRBJ1-5; cdr3_length: 15; v_call: TRBV28; cdr3_aa: CASSAGTGLYQPQHF
j_call: TRBJ2-1; cdr3_length: 14; v_call: TRBV6-6; cdr3_aa: CASSYQRTPNEQFF
j_call: TRBJ2-2; cdr3_length: 14; v_call: TRBV6-4; cdr3_aa: CASSPTVNTGELFF
j_call: TRBJ1-5; cdr3_length: 16; v_call: TRBV6-6; cdr3_aa: CASRRQGIYSNQPQHF
j_call: TRBJ1-1; cdr3_length: 16; v_call: TRBV27; cdr3_aa: CASSLRIPGRVTEAFF
j_call: TRBJ1-2; cdr3_length: 14; v_call: TRBV3-1/TRBV3-2; cdr3_aa: CASSHDSLGYGYTF
j_call: TRBJ2-3; cdr3_length: 11; v_call: TRBV5-1; cdr3_aa: CASSQTDTQYF
j_call: TRBJ2-7; cdr3_length: 15; v_call: TRBV3-1/TRBV3-2; cdr3_aa: CASSQEGTSGYEQYF
j_call: TRBJ1-5; cdr3_length: 12; v_call: TRBV20-1; cdr3_aa: CSASSQSQPQHF
j_call: TRBJ2-5; cdr3_length: 14; v_call: TRBV29-1; cdr3_aa: CSVAGAQGEETQYF
j_call: TRBJ2-7; cdr3_length: 13; v_call: TRBV19; cdr3_aa: CASSPDRFHEQYF
j_call: TRBJ1-2; cdr3_length: 15; v_call: TRBV19; cdr3_aa: CASSRRVQGEFGYTF
j_call: TRBJ2-3; cdr3_length: 13; v_call: TRBV5-1; cdr3_aa: CASSLILTDTQYF
j_call: TRBJ1-1; cdr3_length: 16; v_call: TRBV15; cdr3_aa: CATSRGPGQGNTEAFF
j_call: TRBJ2-5; cdr3_length: 15; v_call: TRBV6-9; cdr3_aa: CASLGARGGLETQYF
j_call: TRBJ2-3; cdr3_length: 15; v_call: TRBV3-1/TRBV3-2; cdr3_aa: CASSQDAKGVDTQYF
j_call: TRBJ1-3; cdr3_length: 20; v_call: TRBV4-1; cdr3_aa: CASSQVFTGPTLNSGNTIYF
j_call: TRBJ2-5; cdr3_length: 16; v_call: TRBV25-1; cdr3_aa: CASGYKPGQQEETQYF
j_call: TRBJ2-7; cdr3_length: 14; v_call: TRBV6-1; cdr3_aa: CASSEGQGLYEQYF
j_call: TRBJ2-3; cdr3_length: 14; v_call: TRBV6-2/TRBV6-3; cdr3_aa: CASSRGGNTDTQYF
j_call: TRBJ1-1; cdr3_length: 20; v_call: TRBV3-1/TRBV3-2; cdr3_aa: CASSHQRTVFGLDWNTEAFF
j_call: TRBJ2-5; cdr3_length: 14; v_call: TRBV7-2; cdr3_aa: CASSSFRGAGTQYF
j_call: TRBJ2-2; cdr3_length: 15; v_call: TRBV19; cdr3_aa: CASTLLDRDTGELFF
j_call: TRBJ2-5; cdr3_length: 14; v_call: TRBV2; cdr3_aa: CASRERGGTETQYF
j_call: TRBJ2-6; cdr3_length: 15; v_call: TRBV27; cdr3_aa: CASSLQFSGANVLTF
j_call: TRBJ2-7; cdr3_length: 14; v_call: TRBV7-9; cdr3_aa: CASSERGFFYEQYF
j_call: TRBJ2-7; cdr3_length: 14; v_call: TRBV9; cdr3_aa: CASSRGGSSYEQYF
j_call: TRBJ2-1; cdr3_length: 15; v_call: TRBV5-4; cdr3_aa: CASSSLAASYNEQFF
j_call: TRBJ2-5; cdr3_length: 14; v_call: TRBV2; cdr3_aa: CASLNSGRKETQYF
j_call: TRBJ2-5; cdr3_length: 14; v_call: TRBV2; cdr3_aa: CASRGTSPRETQYF
j_call: TRBJ2-7; cdr3_length: 15; v_call: TRBV3-1/TRBV3-2; cdr3_aa: CASSQEQVGTYEQYF
j_call: TRBJ2-3; cdr3_length: 13; v_call: TRBV29-1; cdr3_aa: CSVVSGGLDTQYF
j_call: TRBJ1-1; cdr3_length: 16; v_call: TRBV5-1; cdr3_aa: CASSLGLGQGSTEAFF
j_call: TRBJ1-6; cdr3_length: 15; v_call: TRBV4-1; cdr3_aa: CASSPAGGDYSPLHF
j_call: TRBJ2-7; cdr3_length: 17; v_call: TRBV24-1; cdr3_aa: CATSEKNTGPSSYEQYF
j_call: TRBJ2-2; cdr3_length: 13; v_call: TRBV7-2; cdr3_aa: CASQISGSGELFF
j_call: TRBJ1-3; cdr3_length: 15; v_call: TRBV19; cdr3_aa: CASSRQQISGNTIYF
j_call: TRBJ1-5; cdr3_length: 20; v_call: TRBV19; cdr3_aa: CASSINRGNPHSHSNQPQHF
j_call: TRBJ2-3; cdr3_length: 15; v_call: TRBV5-4; cdr3_aa: CASSQLAGGQDTQYF
j_call: TRBJ2-2; cdr3_length: 15; v_call: TRBV6-2/TRBV6-3; cdr3_aa: CASSGTSWNTGELFF